Below, 31 T cell receptor beta chains from the same sample are listed, as sequenced in a study of PD-1 blockade in mismatch repair-deficient tumors. TCRdb's table, derived via immunoSEQ multiplex PCR, lists solely in-frame clones and lacks some. The sample lists around 40,000 clones, approximately 84% occurring once. The sample in question was peripheral blood, obtained 76 weeks after starting pembrolizumab. The source is an adult with mismatch repair-deficient cancer.

This chain links TRBV19 with TRBJ1-5, with 7 positions matching TRBD1. Unmatched junction bases numbered 5, after V lost 9 bases and J lost 3 bases. Germline CDR1 and CDR2: LNHDA and SQIVND (reference sequence). This CDR3 region has 13 residues. CDR3 sequence: CASQGGFNQPQHF. The CDR3 nucleotides read TGTGCCAGCCAGGGGGGATTCAATCAGCCCCAGCATTTT.

This clone has only one observation. The V and J genes are TRBV30 and TRBJ2-1; 9 nucleotides align to TRBD2. Trimming cost V 1 base and J 7 bases; bases outside gene matches: 5. The CDR3 consists of 14 residues. Germline lookup yields CDR1 GTSNPN and CDR2 SVGIG (reference sequence). CDR3 DNA: TGTGCCTGGAGTGAAGGTAGCGGGAGTAATGAGCAGTTCTTC. Translated: CAWSEGSGSNEQFF. The variable domain in full, with the rest retrieved from reference TRBV30 and TRBJ2-1, is SQTIHQWPATLVQPVGSPLSLECTVEGTSNPNLYWYRQAAGRGLQLLFYSVGIGQISSEVPQNLSASRPQDRQFILSSKKLLLSDSGFYLCAWSEGSGSNEQFFGPGTRLTVL.

This clone was seen a single time. CDR3 DNA: TGTGCCAGTAGTATCTTCAGGGCTGATCAGCCCCAGCATTTT. Translation: CASSIFRADQPQHF. The genes are TRBV19 and TRBJ1-5, with TRBD1 as a possible D gene (5 bases). The CDR3 spans 14 residues. Trimming took off 3 bases at V and 5 bases at J, with 11 bases between the two ends. The germline CDR1 and CDR2 sequences are LNHDA and SQIVND (reference sequence).

The chain uses TRBV4-2 and TRBJ2-7; TRBD2 aligns across 7 bases. CDR3 length equals 17 residues. The V and J ends lost 0 bases and 2 bases, in that order; junction bases with no gene match: 10. Germline CDR1 LGHNA, CDR2 YNFKEQ. The CDR3 loop is CASSQERELAVAYEQYF. CDR3 nucleotides: TGTGCCAGCAGCCAAGAACGGGAGCTAGCGGTCGCCTACGAGCAGTACTTC.

This chain uses TRBV15 with TRBJ2-7; 12 bases map to TRBD1. The germline gives CDR1 LNHNV, CDR2 YYDKDF (reference sequence). V lost 3 bases and J lost 5; bases outside the gene matches: 14. The CDR3 has 18 amino acids. In DNA form, the CDR3 reads TGTGCCACCAGCAGCGGGACAGGGGGCGCGGGGTACTCGGACGAGCAGTACTTC. As protein: CATSSGTGGAGYSDEQYF.

Points on this clone: Distinct nucleotide sequences in the sample also encode this CDR3. The V call is TRBV27, the J call TRBJ1-4; possibly TRBD1 for D (6 bases). V lost 5 bases, J lost 1 base, and 14 bases lay in between. The CDR3 length is 16 residues. In germline, CDR1 is MNHEY, CDR2 SMNVEV (reference sequence). Written as DNA, the CDR3 is TGTGCCAGCAGTCCTCAAGCAGGGGTAACTAATGAAAAACTGTTTTTT. Encoded protein: CASSPQAGVTNEKLFF.

V gene TRBV18 combines with J gene TRBJ2-7, with TRBD2 identical over 12 bases. Trimming took 5 bases from V and 2 from J; bases not matched to a gene: 7. The CDR3 totals 16 residues. Germline V gives CDR1 KGHSH, CDR2 LQKENI. The CDR3 here is CASSEWTSGETYEQYF. The DNA for the CDR3 is TGTGCCAGCTCAGAGTGGACTAGCGGGGAAACCTACGAGCAGTACTTC.

The chain combines TRBV28 with TRBJ1-3; D perhaps matches TRBD1 (6 bases). The CDR3 spans 15 residues. Germline V gene data show CDR1 as MDHEN and CDR2 as SYDVKM. Trimming removed 3 bases at V and 0 bases at J, with 9 bases between. The CDR3 here is CASSFGGGSGNTIYF. The CDR3 DNA reads TGTGCCAGCAGTTTTGGGGGCGGCTCTGGAAACACCATATATTTT.

This chain connects TRBV7-3 to TRBJ1-3; TRBD1 might be the D (6 bases). The CDR3 loop spans 18 amino acids. V was shortened by 2 bases and J by 0 bases, with 17 bases between the two germline ends. The germline gives CDR1 SGHTA, CDR2 FQGTGA. DNA for the CDR3: TGTGCCAGCAGCTTAGGGTCTGGGGGCAGAACCTCTGGAAACACCATATATTTT. Protein product: CASSLGSGGRTSGNTIYF.

J is TRBJ1-5 and V is TRBV13, with D tentatively TRBD1 (5 bases). The CDR3 totals 14 residues. CDR1 and CDR2 from the germline V gene are PRHDT and FYEKMQ (reference sequence). Trimming stripped 2 bases from V and 5 bases from J, with 10 bases between. The CDR3 sequence is CASSLQGTDQPQHF. The CDR3, as DNA: TGTGCCAGCAGCTTACAGGGAACTGATCAGCCCCAGCATTTT.

The CDR3 sequence: CASSYRDGYTF. The CDR3 nucleotides read TGTGCCAGCAGCTACAGGGACGGCTACACCTTC. This rearrangement joins TRBV5-6 to TRBJ1-2; possible D gene TRBD1, 6 bases. CDR1 is SGHDT and CDR2 is YYEEEE in the germline V gene. V lost 3 bases, J lost 8 bases, and 8 bases lay in between. This CDR3 has 11 amino acids.

This CDR3 reads CASSPSGGETQYF. The CDR3, as DNA: TGTGCCAGTAGCCCCAGTGGGGGGGAGACCCAGTACTTC. V is TRBV19 and J is TRBJ2-5, with D perhaps matching TRBD2 (6 bases). The germline V gene encodes CDR1 LNHDA and CDR2 SQIVND (reference sequence). This CDR3 has 13 amino acids. Between the trimmed V and J ends, which lost 6 bases and 5 bases, there was a span of 13 bases.

The V call is TRBV7-9, the J call TRBJ2-1, with TRBD2 matching 12 bases. V shed 8 bases, J shed 9 bases, and the junction held 11 bases outside the gene matches. Per the germline V gene, CDR1 is SEHNR and CDR2 is FQNEAQ (reference sequence). The CDR3 sequence is 15 residues long. In DNA form, the CDR3 reads TGTGCCAGCCGCCGACTAGCGGGAGTTAGGAGTGAGCAGTTCTTC. Its translation is CASRRLAGVRSEQFF.

The rearrangement links TRBV11-3 to TRBJ2-1; 7 nucleotides align to TRBD2. Per germline, CDR1 SGHNT and CDR2 YENEEA. The ends lost 4 bases at V and 6 bases at J; junction bases unmatched: 9. This CDR3 has 15 residues. The CDR3 loop is CASSSKRGVRNEQFF. In DNA form, the CDR3 reads TGTGCCAGCAGCTCTAAGCGGGGAGTTCGCAATGAGCAGTTCTTC. Together with reference TRBV11-3 and TRBJ2-1, the CDR3 gives the full variable domain: EAGVVQSPRYKIIEKKQPVAFWCNPISGHNTLYWYLQNLGQGPELLIRYENEEAVDDSQLPKDRFSAERLKGVDSTLKIQPAELGDSAVYLCASSSKRGVRNEQFFGPGTRLTVL.

Here the CDR3 DNA reads TGTGCCAGCAGCTTAGGGCTAGCGGGAGGGCCACTCGCCTACAATGAGCAGTTCTTC. It is translated as CASSLGLAGGPLAYNEQFF. This chain connects TRBV7-9 to TRBJ2-1; TRBD2 matches at 12 bases. This CDR3 has 19 residues. The V and J ends lost 1 base and 2 bases, in that order; junction bases with no gene match: 9. Germline V gives CDR1 SEHNR, CDR2 FQNEAQ (reference sequence).

This chain connects TRBV25-1 to TRBJ2-3; D is uncertain. V lost 0 bases to trimming and J lost 3 bases, with 13 bases between them. The CDR3 totals 16 residues. In germline, CDR1 is MGHDK, CDR2 SYGVNS. As DNA, the CDR3 is TGTGCCAGCAGTGAATATAGGGTCCAATCAACAGATACGCAGTATTTT. Protein sequence: CASSEYRVQSTDTQYF.

This chain links TRBV14 with TRBJ2-7; D may be TRBD2 (6 bases). In germline, CDR1 is SGHDN, CDR2 FVKESK. V lost 1 base and J 1 base, leaving 17 bases between the germline ends. The CDR3 consists of 17 residues. The CDR3 region has the DNA TGTGCCAGCAGCCAAGGATCTTTGCGGGGAGGATCCTACGAGCAGTACTTC. Protein product: CASSQGSLRGGSYEQYF. The variable domain in full, with the rest retrieved from reference TRBV14 and TRBJ2-7, is EAGVTQFPSHSVIEKGQTVTLRCDPISGHDNLYWYRRVMGKEIKFLLHFVKESKQDESGMPNNRFLAERTGGTYSTLKVQPAELEDSGVYFCASSQGSLRGGSYEQYFGPGTRLTVT.

This chain links TRBV5-1 with TRBJ2-3; the D is unclear. The germline CDR1 and CDR2 sequences are SGHRS and YFSETQ. V lost 4 bases and J lost 6, with 21 bases in between. This CDR3 is built from 16 residues. CDR3 in amino acids: CASSPTGRPGEDTQYF. CDR3 DNA sequence: TGCGCCAGCAGCCCCACCGGACGCCCGGGCGAGGATACGCAGTATTTT.

The chain carries TRBV9 and TRBJ2-7, with TRBD2 matching over 13 bases. The CDR3 runs 15 residues. The V gene end was trimmed by 4 bases and the J gene end by 5 bases; junction bases not matched to a gene: 6. Germline V lookup: CDR1 SGDLS, CDR2 YYNGEE. CDR3 region: CASSIGLAGDNEQYF. The DNA of the CDR3 is TGTGCCAGCAGCATTGGACTAGCGGGAGATAACGAGCAGTACTTC.

The gene calls are TRBV4-1 and TRBJ2-1, with no clear D. This CDR3 spans 12 amino acids. V lost 1 base and J lost 3, with 1 base in between. CDR1 and CDR2 from the germline V gene are MGHRA and YSYEKL. CDR3 residues: CASSQGYNEQFF. CDR3 DNA: TGCGCCAGCAGCCAAGGCTACAATGAGCAGTTCTTC.

This clone has only a few counts. The chain combines TRBV18 with TRBJ2-7; TRBD1 aligns across 8 bases. Germline lookup yields CDR1 KGHSH and CDR2 LQKENI. The CDR3 extends over 14 amino acids. Germline trimming cut 2 bases from V and 5 bases from J; bases unmatched to any gene: 5. The CDR3 DNA follows: TGTGCCAGCTCACCAAACGGACAGGGCCACGAGCAGTACTTC. Protein sequence: CASSPNGQGHEQYF.

V and J are TRBV6-6 and TRBJ2-1, with a weak D call TRBD2 (6 bases). Germline V gene data show CDR1 as MNHNY and CDR2 as SVGAGI (reference sequence). Deletions cut 5 bases from V and 9 bases from J, with 8 bases between. CDR3 length equals 11 residues. The CDR3 bases are TGTGCCAGCAGTGCGGAGGGTGAGCAGTTCTTC. Residues: CASSAEGEQFF.

V usage is TRBV7-2 and J usage is TRBJ2-7; 10 bases are shared with TRBD1. The CDR3 is 15 amino acids. Germline V gene sequence: CDR1 SGHTA, CDR2 FQGNSA. The junction had 6 bases not matched to a gene; V was cut back by 5 bases and J by 2 bases. The CDR3 protein is CASSPPDRGPYEQYF. The CDR3 DNA reads as TGTGCCAGCAGCCCCCCCGACAGGGGGCCCTACGAGCAGTACTTC.

This chain connects TRBV4-1 to TRBJ1-5; possibly TRBD1 for D (6 bases). The CDR3 runs 14 residues. The germline V gene encodes CDR1 MGHRA and CDR2 YSYEKL. With 4 bases removed from V and 0 bases from J, the gap between germline ends came to 7 bases. The CDR3 DNA follows: TGCGCCAGCAGCCGACAGGCTAGCAATCAGCCCCAGCATTTT. Protein product: CASSRQASNQPQHF.

The V and J genes are TRBV12-5 and TRBJ2-5, with D maybe TRBD1 (6 bases). The germline V gene has CDR1 LGHNT and CDR2 FRNRAP. With 0 bases removed from V and 2 bases from J, the gap between germline ends came to 22 bases. The CDR3 contains 19 residues. The CDR3: CASGLVLFGQGRLQETQYF. The CDR3 DNA reads as TGTGCTAGTGGTTTGGTACTATTTGGCCAGGGGAGACTTCAAGAGACCCAGTACTTC.

The chain couples TRBV7-3 to TRBJ2-7; 14 positions match TRBD2. The CDR3 runs 15 residues. Losses at the gene ends were 5 bases for V and 4 bases for J; bases not matched to a gene: 4. Germline assignment: CDR1 SGHTA and CDR2 FQGTGA. CDR3 nucleotides: TGTGCCAGCAGCACAGGGACTAGCGGGAGTTACGAGCAGTACTTC. Protein product: CASSTGTSGSYEQYF. Drawing the rest from reference TRBV7-3 and TRBJ2-7, the complete variable domain is GAGVSQTPSNKVTEKGKYVELRCDPISGHTALYWYRQSLGQGPEFLIYFQGTGAADDSGLPNDRFFAVRPEGSVSTLKIQRTERGDSAVYLCASSTGTSGSYEQYFGPGTRLTVT.

This rearrangement joins TRBV11-1 to TRBJ2-4; 7 nucleotides agree with TRBD1. The CDR3 consists of 13 residues. Germline V gene lookup returns CDR1 SGHAT and CDR2 FQDESV (reference sequence). V was clipped by 5 bases and J by 8 bases; unmatched bases: 6. In DNA, the CDR3 is TGTGCCAGCAGCCTTGGACAGGCACACATTCAGTACTTC. It specifies CASSLGQAHIQYF.

The genes are TRBV7-6 and TRBJ2-1, with TRBD2 matching 12 bases. Trimming at V came to 5 bases and at J to 4 bases, leaving 3 bases not matched to a gene. The CDR3 is 15 amino acids. CDR1 is SGHVS, CDR2 FNYEAQ, per germline. CDR3 sequence (DNA): TGTGCCAGCAGCCGGACTAGCGGGGATTACAATGAGCAGTTCTTC. Its translation: CASSRTSGDYNEQFF.

The chain has TRBV27 and TRBJ1-1; no firm D call. The V gene's germline CDR1 is MNHEY and CDR2 SMNVEV (reference sequence). Trimming left V 3 bases short and J 4 bases short, with 12 bases between. This CDR3 has 14 residues. The CDR3 loop reads CASSLPGSGTEAFF. The CDR3, as DNA: TGTGCCAGCAGTTTGCCTGGGAGTGGCACTGAAGCTTTCTTT.

The chain is built from TRBV5-4 and TRBJ2-1, with D possibly TRBD2 on 5 matching bases. Trimming left V 1 base short and J 8 bases short, with 7 bases between. Germline-derived CDR1 and CDR2 are SGHNT and YYREEE (reference sequence). The CDR3 consists of 12 residues. The CDR3 bases are TGTGCCAGCAGCTTGAGCGGTGATGAGCAGTTCTTC. Translating gives CASSLSGDEQFF.

The V gene is TRBV27, the J gene TRBJ2-7; 8 bases fit TRBD1. With 0 bases clipped from V and 7 bases from J, the junction kept 2 bases outside the gene matches. This CDR3 region has 13 residues. CDR1 is MNHEY, CDR2 SMNVEV, per germline (reference sequence). CDR3 amino acids: CASSLSTGGEQYF. CDR3 nucleotides: TGTGCCAGCAGTTTATCTACAGGGGGAGAGCAGTACTTC.